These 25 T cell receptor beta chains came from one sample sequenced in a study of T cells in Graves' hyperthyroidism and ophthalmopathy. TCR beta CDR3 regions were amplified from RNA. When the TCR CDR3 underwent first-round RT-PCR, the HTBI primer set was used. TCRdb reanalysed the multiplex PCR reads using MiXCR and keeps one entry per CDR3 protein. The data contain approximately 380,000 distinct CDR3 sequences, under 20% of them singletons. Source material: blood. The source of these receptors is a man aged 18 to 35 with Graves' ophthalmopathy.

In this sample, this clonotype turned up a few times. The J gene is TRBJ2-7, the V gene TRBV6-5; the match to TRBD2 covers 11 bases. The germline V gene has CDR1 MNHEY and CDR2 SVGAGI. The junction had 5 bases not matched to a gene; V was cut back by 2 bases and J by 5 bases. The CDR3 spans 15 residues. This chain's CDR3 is CASSYRQGLADEQYF. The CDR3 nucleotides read TGTGCCAGCAGTTACCGACAGGGACTAGCGGACGAGCAGTACTTC.

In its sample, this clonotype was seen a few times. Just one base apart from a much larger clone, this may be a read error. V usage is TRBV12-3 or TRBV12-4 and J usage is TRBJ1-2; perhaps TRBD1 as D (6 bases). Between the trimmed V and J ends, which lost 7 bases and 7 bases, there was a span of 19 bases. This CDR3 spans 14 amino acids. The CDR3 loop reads CASTLQGSNCGYTF. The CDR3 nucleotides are TGTGCCAGCACCCTACAGGGTTCTAATTGTGGCTACACCTTC.

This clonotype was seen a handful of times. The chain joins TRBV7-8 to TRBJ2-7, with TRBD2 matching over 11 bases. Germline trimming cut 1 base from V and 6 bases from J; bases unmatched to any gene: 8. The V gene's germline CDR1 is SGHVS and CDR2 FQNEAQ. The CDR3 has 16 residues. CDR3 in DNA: TGTGCCAGCAGCTTAGACGTCTTAGCGGGGGGGCTCGAGCAGTACTTC. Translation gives CASSLDVLAGGLEQYF.

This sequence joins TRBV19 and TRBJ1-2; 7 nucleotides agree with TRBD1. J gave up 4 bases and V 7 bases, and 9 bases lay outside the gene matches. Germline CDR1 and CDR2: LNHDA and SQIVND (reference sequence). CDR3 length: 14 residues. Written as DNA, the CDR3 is TGTGCCAGTAATCCGACAGGGAGCTTCTATGGCTACACCTTC. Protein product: CASNPTGSFYGYTF.

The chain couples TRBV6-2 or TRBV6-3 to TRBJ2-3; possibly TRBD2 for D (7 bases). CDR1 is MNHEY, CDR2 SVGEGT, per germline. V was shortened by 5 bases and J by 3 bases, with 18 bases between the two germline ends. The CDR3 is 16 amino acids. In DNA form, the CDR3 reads TGTGCCAGCAGTGCTCTACTGGGGGGGCGAACAGATACGCAGTATTTT. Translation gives CASSALLGGRTDTQYF.

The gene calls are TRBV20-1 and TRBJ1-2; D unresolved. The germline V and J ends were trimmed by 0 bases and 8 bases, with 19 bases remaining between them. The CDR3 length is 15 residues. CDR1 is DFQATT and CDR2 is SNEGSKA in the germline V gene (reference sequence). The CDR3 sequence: CSAREWGRDFGGYTF. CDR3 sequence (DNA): TGCAGTGCTAGAGAGTGGGGTAGGGATTTTGGCGGCTACACCTTC.

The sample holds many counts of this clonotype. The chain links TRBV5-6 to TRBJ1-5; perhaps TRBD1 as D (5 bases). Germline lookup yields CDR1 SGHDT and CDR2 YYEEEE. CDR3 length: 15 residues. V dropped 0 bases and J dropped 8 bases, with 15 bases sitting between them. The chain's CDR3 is CASSLAMEGMKPQHF. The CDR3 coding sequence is TGTGCCAGCAGCTTGGCCATGGAGGGGATGAAGCCCCAGCATTTT.

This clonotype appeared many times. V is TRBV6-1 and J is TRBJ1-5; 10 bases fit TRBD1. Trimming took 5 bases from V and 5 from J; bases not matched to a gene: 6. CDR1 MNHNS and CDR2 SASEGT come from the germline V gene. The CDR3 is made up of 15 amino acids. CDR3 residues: CASSLQGTGDQPQHF. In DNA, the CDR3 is TGTGCCAGCAGTTTACAGGGGACAGGGGATCAGCCCCAGCATTTT.

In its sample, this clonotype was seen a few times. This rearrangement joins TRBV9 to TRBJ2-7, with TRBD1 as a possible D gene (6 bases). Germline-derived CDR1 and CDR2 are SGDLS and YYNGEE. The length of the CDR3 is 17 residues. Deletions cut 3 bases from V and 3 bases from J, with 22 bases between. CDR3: CASSGDARTDDLYEQYF. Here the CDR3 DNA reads TGTGCCAGCAGCGGGGACGCCAGGACAGACGATCTCTACGAGCAGTACTTC.

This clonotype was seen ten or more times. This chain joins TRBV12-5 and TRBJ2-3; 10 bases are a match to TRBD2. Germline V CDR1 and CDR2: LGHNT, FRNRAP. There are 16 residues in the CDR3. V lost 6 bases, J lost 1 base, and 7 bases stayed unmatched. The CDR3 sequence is CASGRGTSAGTDTQYF. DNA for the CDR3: TGTGCTAGTGGCCGTGGGACTAGCGCGGGCACAGATACGCAGTATTTT.

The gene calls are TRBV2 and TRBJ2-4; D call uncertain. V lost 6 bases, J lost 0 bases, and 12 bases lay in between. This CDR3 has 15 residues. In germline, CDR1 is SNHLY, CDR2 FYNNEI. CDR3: CASRLPGLAKNIQYF. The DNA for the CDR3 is TGTGCCAGCAGACTACCCGGGCTAGCCAAAAACATTCAGTACTTC.

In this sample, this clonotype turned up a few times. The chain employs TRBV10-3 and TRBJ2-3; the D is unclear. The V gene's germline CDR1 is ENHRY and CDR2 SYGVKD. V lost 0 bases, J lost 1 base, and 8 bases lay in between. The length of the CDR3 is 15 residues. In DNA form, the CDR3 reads TGTGCCATCAGTGAGTCTGCATTCGGCACAGATACGCAGTATTTT. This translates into CAISESAFGTDTQYF.

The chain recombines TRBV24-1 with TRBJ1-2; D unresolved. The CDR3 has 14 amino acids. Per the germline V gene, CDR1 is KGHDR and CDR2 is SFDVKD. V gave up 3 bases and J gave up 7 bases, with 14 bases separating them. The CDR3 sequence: CATSDPDDKLGYTF. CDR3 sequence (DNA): TGTGCCACCAGTGATCCCGACGACAAACTTGGCTACACCTTC.

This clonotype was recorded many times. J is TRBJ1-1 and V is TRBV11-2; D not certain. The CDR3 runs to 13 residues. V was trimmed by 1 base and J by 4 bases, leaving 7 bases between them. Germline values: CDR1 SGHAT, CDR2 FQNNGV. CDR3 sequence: CASSLAWATEAFF. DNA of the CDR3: TGTGCCAGCAGCTTAGCGTGGGCCACTGAAGCTTTCTTT.

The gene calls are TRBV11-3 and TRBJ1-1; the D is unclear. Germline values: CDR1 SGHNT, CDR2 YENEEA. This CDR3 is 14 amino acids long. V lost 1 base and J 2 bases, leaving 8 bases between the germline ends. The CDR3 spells CASSLGEKNTEAFF. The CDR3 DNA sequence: TGTGCCAGCAGCTTAGGTGAGAAAAACACTGAAGCTTTCTTT.

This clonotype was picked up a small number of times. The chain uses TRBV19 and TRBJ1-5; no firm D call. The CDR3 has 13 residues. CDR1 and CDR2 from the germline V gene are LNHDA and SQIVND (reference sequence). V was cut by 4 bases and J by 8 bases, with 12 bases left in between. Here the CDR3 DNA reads TGTGCCAGTAGTAACTCGGGGTTAAAGCCCCAGCATTTT. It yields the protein CASSNSGLKPQHF.

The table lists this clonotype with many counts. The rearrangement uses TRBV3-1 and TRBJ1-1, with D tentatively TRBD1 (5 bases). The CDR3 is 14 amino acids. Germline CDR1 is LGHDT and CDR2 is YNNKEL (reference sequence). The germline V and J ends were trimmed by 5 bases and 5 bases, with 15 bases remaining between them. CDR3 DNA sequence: TGTGCCAGCAGCGCTGACGGAAAGGGGACTGAAGCTTTCTTT. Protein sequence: CASSADGKGTEAFF. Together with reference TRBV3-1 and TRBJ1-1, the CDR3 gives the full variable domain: DTAVSQTPKYLVTQMGNDKSIKCEQNLGHDTMYWYKQDSKKFLKIMFSYNNKELIINETVPNRFSPKSPDKAHLNLHINSLELGDSAVYFCASSADGKGTEAFFGQGTRLTVV.

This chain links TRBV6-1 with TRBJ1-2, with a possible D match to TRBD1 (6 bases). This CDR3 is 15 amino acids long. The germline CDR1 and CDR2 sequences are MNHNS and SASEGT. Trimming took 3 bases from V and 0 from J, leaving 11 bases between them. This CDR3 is CASSEVQGPNYGYTF. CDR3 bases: TGTGCCAGCAGTGAGGTACAGGGCCCTAACTATGGCTACACCTTC.

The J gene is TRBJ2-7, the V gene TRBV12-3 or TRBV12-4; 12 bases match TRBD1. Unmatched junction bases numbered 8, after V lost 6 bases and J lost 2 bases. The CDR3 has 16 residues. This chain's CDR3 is CASRPRGQGAAYEQYF. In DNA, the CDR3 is TGTGCCAGCAGACCTAGGGGACAGGGGGCCGCCTACGAGCAGTACTTC.

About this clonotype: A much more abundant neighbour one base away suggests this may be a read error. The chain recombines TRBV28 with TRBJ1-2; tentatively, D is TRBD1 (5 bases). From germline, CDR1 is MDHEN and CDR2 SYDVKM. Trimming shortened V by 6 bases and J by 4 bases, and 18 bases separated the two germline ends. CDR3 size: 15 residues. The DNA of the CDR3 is TGTGCCAGCAGCCTCCGGTCGGGGCCGAGCTATGGCTACACCTTC. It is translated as CASSLRSGPSYGYTF.

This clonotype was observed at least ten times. This CDR3 reads CSARNSGTGRYEQYF. CDR3 nucleotide sequence: TGCAGTGCTAGAAACTCGGGGACAGGACGCTACGAGCAGTACTTC. The chain has TRBV20-1 and TRBJ2-7; 8 nucleotides match TRBD1. Germline V lookup: CDR1 DFQATT, CDR2 SNEGSKA (reference sequence). V shed 2 bases, J shed 3 bases, and the junction held 9 bases outside the gene matches. The CDR3 has 15 residues.

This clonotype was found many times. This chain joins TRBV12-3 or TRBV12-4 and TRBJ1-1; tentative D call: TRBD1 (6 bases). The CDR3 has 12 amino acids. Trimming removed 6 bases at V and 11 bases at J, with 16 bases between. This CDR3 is CASSPPAGEAFF. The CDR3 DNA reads TGTGCCAGCAGCCCGCCGGCAGGGGAGGCTTTCTTT.

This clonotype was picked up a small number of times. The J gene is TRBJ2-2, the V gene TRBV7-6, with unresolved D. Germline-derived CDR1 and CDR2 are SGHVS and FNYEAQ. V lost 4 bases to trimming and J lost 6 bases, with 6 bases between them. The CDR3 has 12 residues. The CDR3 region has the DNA TGTGCCAGCAGCTCACAACCCGGGGAGCTGTTTTTT. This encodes CASSSQPGELFF.

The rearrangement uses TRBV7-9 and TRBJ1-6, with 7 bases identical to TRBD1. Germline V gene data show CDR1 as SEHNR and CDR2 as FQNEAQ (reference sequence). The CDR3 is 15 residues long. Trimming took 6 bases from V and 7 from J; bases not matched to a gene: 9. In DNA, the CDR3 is TGTGCCAGCAGAGGGCCCGGGACAGAGAATTCACCCCTCCACTTT. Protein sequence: CASRGPGTENSPLHF.

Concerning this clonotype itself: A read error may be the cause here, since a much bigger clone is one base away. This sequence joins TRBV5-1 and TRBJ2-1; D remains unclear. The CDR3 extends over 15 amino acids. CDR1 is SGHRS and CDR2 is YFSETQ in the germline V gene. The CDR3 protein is CAGSPLRAEYNEQFF. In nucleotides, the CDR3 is TGCGCCGGCAGCCCGTTACGGGCAGAATACAATGAGCAGTTCTTC.